The text below deals with one TCR beta chain. Brentuximab vedotin exposure varied among the patients, all of whom had relapsed after autologous stem cell transplantation. Magnetic negative selection served to purify CD4+ T cells out of PBMCs that had been thawed. Germline V gene data show CDR1 as SEHNR and CDR2 as FQNEAQ (reference sequence). The CDR3 consists of 15 residues. V lost 6 bases, J lost 5 bases, and 20 bases lay in between. TCRdb's table, derived via immunoSEQ multiplex PCR, lists solely in-frame clones and lacks some. The table includes about 16,000 clones, around four fifths detected once. The entry originates in a study of PD-1 blockade in classical Hodgkin lymphoma.

The sequence was collected from a human donor with classical Hodgkin lymphoma. This rearrangement joins TRBV7-9 to TRBJ2-7; D not resolved. The sample consisted of CD4+ T cells from blood, taken at baseline. CDR3 sequence reads: CASSGSPVPSHEQYF. The CDR3 coding sequence is TGTGCCAGCAGTGGATCTCCGGTCCCTTCCCACGAGCAGTACTTC.